This T cell receptor beta chain comes out of a study of fetal regulatory T cell absence and autoimmunity. Study overall: Without clinical diabetes, IPEX patients showed exocrine pancreas autoimmunity.

Notes on this clone: Its antigen is still unknown.

Clones were read by immunoSEQ multiplex PCR, and TCRdb kept only the in-frame ones, dropping some. The repertoire holds 95,000 or so clones, with roughly 78% as singletons. Study-level points and caveats: Broadly similar TRB gene family usage was seen in pancreas and cord blood.

This TCR was recovered from a male donor with IPEX syndrome. What was sequenced was pancreas tissue.

CDR3: CASGLGGARNEQFF. As DNA, the CDR3 is TGTGCTAGTGGTTTGGGCGGGGCCCGCAATGAGCAGTTCTTC. The chain carries TRBV12-5 and TRBJ2-1; weak D call: TRBD2 (6 bases). Germline loops: CDR1 LGHNT, CDR2 FRNRAP. This CDR3 contains 14 residues. V was shortened by 1 base and J by 6 bases, with 10 bases between the two germline ends.